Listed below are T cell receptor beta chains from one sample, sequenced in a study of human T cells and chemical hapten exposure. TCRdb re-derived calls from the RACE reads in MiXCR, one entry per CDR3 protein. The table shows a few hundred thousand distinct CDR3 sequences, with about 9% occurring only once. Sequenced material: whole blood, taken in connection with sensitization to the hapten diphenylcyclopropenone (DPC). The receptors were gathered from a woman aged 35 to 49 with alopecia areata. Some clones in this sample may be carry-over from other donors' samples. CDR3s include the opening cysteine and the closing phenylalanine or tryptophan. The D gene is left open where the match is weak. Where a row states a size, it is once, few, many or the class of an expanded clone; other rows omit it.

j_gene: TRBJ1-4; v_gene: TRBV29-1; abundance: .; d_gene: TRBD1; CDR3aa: CSVGGQGYTTNEKLFF; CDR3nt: TGCAGCGTTGGGGGACAGGGATATACAACTAATGAAAAACTGTTTTTT
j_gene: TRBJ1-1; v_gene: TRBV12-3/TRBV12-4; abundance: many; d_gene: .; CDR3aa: CASSETHNTEAFF; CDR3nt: TGTGCCAGCAGCGAGACACACAACACTGAAGCTTTCTTT
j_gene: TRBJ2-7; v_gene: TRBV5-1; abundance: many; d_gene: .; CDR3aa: CASSLTGAGPASYEQYF; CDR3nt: TGCGCCAGCAGCTTGACTGGTGCGGGACCAGCCTCCTACGAGCAGTACTTC
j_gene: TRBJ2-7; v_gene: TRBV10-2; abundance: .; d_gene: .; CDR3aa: CATKAGQTYEQYF; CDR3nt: TGCGCCACCAAAGCGGGCCAAACCTACGAGCAGTACTTC
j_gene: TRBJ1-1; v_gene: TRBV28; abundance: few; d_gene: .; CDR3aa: CASSLLQGVTEAFF; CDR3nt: TGTGCCAGCAGTTTATTACAGGGAGTGACTGAAGCTTTCTTT
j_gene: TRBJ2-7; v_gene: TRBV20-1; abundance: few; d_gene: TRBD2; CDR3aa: CSASRGTSGSNEQYF; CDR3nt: TGCAGTGCTAGCCGTGGGACTAGCGGGAGCAACGAGCAGTACTTC
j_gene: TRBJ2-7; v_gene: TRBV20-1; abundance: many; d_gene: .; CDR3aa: CSARDSARMIYEQYF; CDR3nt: TGCAGTGCTAGAGATTCGGCGCGGATGATCTACGAGCAGTACTTC
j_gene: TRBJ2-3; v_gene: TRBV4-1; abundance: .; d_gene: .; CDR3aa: CASSQARIIGDTQYF; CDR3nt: TGCGCCAGCAGCCAAGCGCGGATAATTGGAGATACGCAGTATTTT
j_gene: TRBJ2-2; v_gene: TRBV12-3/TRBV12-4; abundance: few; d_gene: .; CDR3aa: CASNPGDTGELFF; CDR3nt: TGTGCCAGCAATCCAGGGGATACCGGGGAGCTGTTTTTT
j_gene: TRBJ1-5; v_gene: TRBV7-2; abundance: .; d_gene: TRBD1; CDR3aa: CASRRQGPNQPQHF; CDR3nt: TGTGCCAGCAGAAGACAGGGGCCCAATCAGCCCCAGCATTTT
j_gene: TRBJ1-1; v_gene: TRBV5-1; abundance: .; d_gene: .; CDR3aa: CASSPGHTLNTEAFF; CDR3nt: TGCGCCAGCAGCCCCGGACATACCCTGAACACTGAAGCTTTCTTT
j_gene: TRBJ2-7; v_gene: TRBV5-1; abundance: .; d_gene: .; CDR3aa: CASSAGREQYF; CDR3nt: TGCGCCAGCAGCGCGGGTCGCGAGCAGTACTTC
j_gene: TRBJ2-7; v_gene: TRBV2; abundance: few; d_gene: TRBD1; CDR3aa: CASSKETNRGYEQYF; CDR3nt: TGTGCCAGCAGCAAAGAAACAAACAGGGGATACGAGCAGTACTTC
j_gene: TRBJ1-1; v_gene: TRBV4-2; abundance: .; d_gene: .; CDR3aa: CASSQGQFDTEAFF; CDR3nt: TGTGCCAGCAGCCAAGGGCAGTTCGACACTGAAGCTTTCTTT
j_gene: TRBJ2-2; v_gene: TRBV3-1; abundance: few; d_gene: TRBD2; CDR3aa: CASSQGPAGGPLAGELFF; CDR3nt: TGTGCCAGCAGCCAAGGGCCAGCGGGAGGGCCTCTTGCCGGGGAGCTGTTTTTT
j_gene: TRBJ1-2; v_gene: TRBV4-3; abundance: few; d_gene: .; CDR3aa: CASSQDRANYGYTF; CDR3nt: TGCGCCAGCAGCCAAGACAGGGCTAACTATGGCTACACCTTC
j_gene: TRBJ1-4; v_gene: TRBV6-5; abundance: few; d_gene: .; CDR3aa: CASSYSYLEGEKLFF; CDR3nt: TGTGCCAGCAGTTACTCGTACCTCGAAGGTGAAAAACTGTTTTTT
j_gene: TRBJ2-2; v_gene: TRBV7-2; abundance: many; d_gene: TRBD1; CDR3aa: CASSFGTVNTGELFF; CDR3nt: TGTGCCAGCAGCTTTGGGACAGTTAACACCGGGGAGCTGTTTTTT
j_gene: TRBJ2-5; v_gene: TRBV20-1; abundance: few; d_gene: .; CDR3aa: CSAPNRVETQYF; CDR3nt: TGCAGTGCTCCCAACAGGGTTGAGACCCAGTACTTC
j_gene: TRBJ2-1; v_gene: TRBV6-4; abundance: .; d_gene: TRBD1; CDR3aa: CASSVAAGQGYNEQFF; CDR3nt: TGTGCCAGCAGTGTGGCGGCGGGACAGGGTTACAATGAGCAGTTCTTC
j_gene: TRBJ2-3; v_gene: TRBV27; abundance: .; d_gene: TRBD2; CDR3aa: CASSSRTSAFTDTQYF; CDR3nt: TGTGCCAGCAGCTCCCGGACTAGCGCCTTCACAGATACGCAGTATTTT
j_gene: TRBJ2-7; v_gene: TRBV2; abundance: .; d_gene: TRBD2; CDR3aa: CASRIRVAGGSYEQYF; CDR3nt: TGTGCCAGCAGGATCAGAGTAGCGGGAGGGTCCTACGAGCAGTACTTC
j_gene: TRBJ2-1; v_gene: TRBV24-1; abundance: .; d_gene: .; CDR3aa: CATSDLQKNEDNEQFF; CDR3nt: TGTGCCACCAGTGATTTGCAAAAAAACGAGGACAATGAGCAGTTCTTC
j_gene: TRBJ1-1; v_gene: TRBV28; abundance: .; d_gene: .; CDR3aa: CASRSYRAEAFF; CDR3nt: TGTGCCAGCAGATCCTACAGGGCTGAAGCTTTCTTT
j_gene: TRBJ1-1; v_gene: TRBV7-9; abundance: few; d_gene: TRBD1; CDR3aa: CASSLRQGAQAAFF; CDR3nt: TGTGCCAGCAGCTTACGCCAGGGGGCGCAGGCTGCTTTCTTT
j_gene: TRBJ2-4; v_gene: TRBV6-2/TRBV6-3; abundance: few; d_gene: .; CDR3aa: CASLGNTRRDIQYF; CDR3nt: TGTGCCAGCCTCGGCAATACTAGACGCGACATTCAGTACTTC
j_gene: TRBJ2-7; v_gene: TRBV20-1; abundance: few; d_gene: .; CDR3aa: CSARGQTLLEQYF; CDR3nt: TGCAGTGCTAGAGGACAGACCCTTCTCGAGCAGTACTTC
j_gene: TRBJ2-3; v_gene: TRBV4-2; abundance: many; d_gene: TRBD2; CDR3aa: CASSHLAGGADTQYF; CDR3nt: TGTGCCAGCAGCCATCTAGCGGGAGGGGCAGATACGCAGTATTTT
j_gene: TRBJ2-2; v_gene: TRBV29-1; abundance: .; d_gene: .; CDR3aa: CSVDSGAGTGELFF; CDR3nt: TGCAGCGTTGATTCGGGGGCGGGCACCGGGGAGCTGTTTTTT
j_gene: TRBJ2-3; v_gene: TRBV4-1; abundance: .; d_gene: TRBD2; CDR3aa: CASSLSGLAGKQYF; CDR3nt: TGCGCCAGCAGCCTCTCGGGACTAGCGGGGAAGCAGTATTTT
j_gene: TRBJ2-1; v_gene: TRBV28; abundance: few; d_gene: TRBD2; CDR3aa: CASQTSGSHFNEQFF; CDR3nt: TGTGCCAGCCAGACTAGCGGGAGCCATTTCAATGAGCAGTTCTTC
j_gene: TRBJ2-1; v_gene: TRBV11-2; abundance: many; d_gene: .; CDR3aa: CASSLATYNEQFF; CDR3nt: TGTGCCAGCAGCCTAGCCACCTACAATGAGCAGTTCTTC
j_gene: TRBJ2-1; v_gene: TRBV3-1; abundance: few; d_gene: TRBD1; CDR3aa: CASSQDTGQGANEQFF; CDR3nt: TGTGCCAGCAGCCAAGATACGGGACAGGGGGCTAATGAGCAGTTCTTC
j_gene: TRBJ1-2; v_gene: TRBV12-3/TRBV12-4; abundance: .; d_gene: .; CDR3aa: CASSPDGLWSYTF; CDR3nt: TGTGCCAGCAGCCCGGACGGACTATGGAGTTACACCTTC
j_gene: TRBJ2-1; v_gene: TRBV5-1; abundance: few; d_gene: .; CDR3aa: CASSLPEGHPGNEQFF; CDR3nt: TGCGCCAGCAGCTTGCCGGAGGGCCACCCGGGGAATGAGCAGTTCTTC
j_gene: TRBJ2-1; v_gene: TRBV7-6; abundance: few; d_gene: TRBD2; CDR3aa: CASSPRTSAYNEQFF; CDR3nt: TGTGCCAGCAGCCCGAGGACTAGCGCTTACAATGAGCAGTTCTTC
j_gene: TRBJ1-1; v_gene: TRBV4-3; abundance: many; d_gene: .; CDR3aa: CASSQARGLNTEAFF; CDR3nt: TGCGCCAGCAGCCAGGCCAGGGGACTCAACACTGAAGCTTTCTTT
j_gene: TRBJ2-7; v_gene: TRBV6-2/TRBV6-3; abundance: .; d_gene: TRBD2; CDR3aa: CASSYTGLASYEQYF; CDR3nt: TGTGCCAGCAGTTACACCGGACTAGCGAGCTACGAGCAGTACTTC
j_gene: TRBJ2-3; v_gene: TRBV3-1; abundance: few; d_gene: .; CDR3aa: CASSQGHVGDTQYF; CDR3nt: TGTGCCAGCAGCCAAGGCCATGTCGGGGATACGCAGTATTTT
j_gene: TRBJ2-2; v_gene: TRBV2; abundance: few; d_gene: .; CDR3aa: CASCRYTGELFF; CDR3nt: TGTGCCAGCTGTCGTTACACCGGGGAGCTGTTTTTT
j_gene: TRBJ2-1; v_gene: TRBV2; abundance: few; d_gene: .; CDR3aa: CASSDPLRTENYNEQFF; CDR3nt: TGTGCCAGCAGTGACCCCCTCAGGACGGAAAACTACAATGAGCAGTTCTTC
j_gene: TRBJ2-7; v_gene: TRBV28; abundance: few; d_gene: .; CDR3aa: CASSLRDISYEQYF; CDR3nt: TGTGCCAGCAGTTTAAGGGACATAAGCTACGAGCAGTACTTC
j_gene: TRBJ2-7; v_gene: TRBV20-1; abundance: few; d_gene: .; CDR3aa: CSARETTAISYEQYF; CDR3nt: TGCAGTGCTAGAGAAACAACGGCTATCTCCTACGAGCAGTACTTC
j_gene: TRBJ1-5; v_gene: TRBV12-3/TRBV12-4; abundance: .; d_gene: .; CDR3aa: CASSDSSSQPQHF; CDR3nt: TGTGCCAGCAGCGACAGTTCAAGTCAGCCCCAGCATTTT
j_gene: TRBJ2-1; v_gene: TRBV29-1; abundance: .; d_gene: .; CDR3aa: CSVEVIKRSSYNEQFF; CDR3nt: TGCAGCGTTGAGGTAATAAAGCGGAGCTCCTACAATGAGCAGTTCTTC
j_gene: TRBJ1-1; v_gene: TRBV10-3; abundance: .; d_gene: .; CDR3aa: CATCSETGNTEAFF; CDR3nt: TGTGCCACTTGTTCGGAGACAGGGAACACTGAAGCTTTCTTT
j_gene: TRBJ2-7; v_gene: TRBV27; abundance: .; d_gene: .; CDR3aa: CASSRNSRYYEQYF; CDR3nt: TGTGCCAGCAGTCGCAACAGCCGCTACTACGAGCAGTACTTC
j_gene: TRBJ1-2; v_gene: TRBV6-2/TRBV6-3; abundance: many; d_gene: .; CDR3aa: CASIQQGTRYGYTF; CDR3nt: TGTGCCAGCATCCAGCAGGGGACTCGCTATGGCTACACCTTC
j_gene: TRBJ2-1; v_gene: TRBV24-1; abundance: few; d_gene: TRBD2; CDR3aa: CATSDFNSGSARNEQFF; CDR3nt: TGTGCCACCAGTGATTTCAATAGCGGGAGTGCGCGCAATGAGCAGTTCTTC
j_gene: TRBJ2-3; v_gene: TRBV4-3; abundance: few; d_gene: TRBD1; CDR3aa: CASSQSTGDTQYF; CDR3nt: TGCGCCAGCAGCCAATCGACAGGGGATACGCAGTATTTT
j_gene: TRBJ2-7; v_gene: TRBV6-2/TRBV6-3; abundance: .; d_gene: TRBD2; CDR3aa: CASSYNLITSGRPGYEQYF; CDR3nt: TGTGCCAGCAGTTACAATCTCATCACTAGCGGGAGGCCTGGGTACGAGCAGTACTTC
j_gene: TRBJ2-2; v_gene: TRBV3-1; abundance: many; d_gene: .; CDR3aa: CASSPTGNTGELFF; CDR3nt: TGTGCCAGCAGCCCCACCGGGAACACCGGGGAGCTGTTTTTT
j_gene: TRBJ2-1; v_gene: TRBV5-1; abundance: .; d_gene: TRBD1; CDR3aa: CASSEQGEYRNEQFF; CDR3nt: TGCGCCAGCAGCGAACAGGGGGAGTATCGCAATGAGCAGTTCTTC
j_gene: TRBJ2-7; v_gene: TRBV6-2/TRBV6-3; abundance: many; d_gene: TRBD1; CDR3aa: CASGKAGTGEVVYF; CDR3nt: TGTGCCAGCGGAAAGGCCGGGACAGGGGAGGTGGTGTACTTC
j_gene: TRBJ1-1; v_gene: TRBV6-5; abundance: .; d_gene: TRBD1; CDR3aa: CASSTPGGHRTEAFF; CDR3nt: TGTGCCAGCAGTACACCAGGGGGTCACCGCACTGAAGCTTTCTTT